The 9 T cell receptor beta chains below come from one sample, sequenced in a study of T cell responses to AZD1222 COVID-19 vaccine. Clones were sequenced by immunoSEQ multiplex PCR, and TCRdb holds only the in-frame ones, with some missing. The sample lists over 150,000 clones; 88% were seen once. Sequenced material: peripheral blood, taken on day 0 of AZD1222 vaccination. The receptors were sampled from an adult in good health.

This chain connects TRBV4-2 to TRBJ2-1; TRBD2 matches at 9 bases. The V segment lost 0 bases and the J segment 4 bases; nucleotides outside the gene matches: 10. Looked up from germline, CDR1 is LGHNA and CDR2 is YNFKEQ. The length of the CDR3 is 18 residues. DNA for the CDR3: TGTGCCAGCAGCCAAGATGGCGGGGGGGCCTCAGGATACAATGAGCAGTTCTTC. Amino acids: CASSQDGGGASGYNEQFF.

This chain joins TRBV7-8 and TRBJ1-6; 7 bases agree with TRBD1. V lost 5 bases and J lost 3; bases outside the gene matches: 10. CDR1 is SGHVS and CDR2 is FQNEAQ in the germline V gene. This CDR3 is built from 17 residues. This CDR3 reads CASSPSTGMIYNSPLHF. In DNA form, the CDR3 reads TGTGCCAGCAGCCCGTCGACAGGGATGATCTATAATTCACCCCTCCACTTT. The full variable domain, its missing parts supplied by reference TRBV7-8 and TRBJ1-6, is GAGVSQSPRYKVAKRGQDVALRCDPISGHVSLFWYQQALGQGPEFLTYFQNEAQLDKSGLPSDRFFAERPEGSVSTLKIQRTQQEDSAVYLCASSPSTGMIYNSPLHFGNGTRLTVT.

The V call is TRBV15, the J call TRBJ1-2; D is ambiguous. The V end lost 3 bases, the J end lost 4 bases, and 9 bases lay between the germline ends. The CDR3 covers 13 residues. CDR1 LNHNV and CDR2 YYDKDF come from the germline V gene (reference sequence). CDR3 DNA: TGTGCCACCAGCAGGGTACCACTCTATGGCTACACCTTC. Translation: CATSRVPLYGYTF.

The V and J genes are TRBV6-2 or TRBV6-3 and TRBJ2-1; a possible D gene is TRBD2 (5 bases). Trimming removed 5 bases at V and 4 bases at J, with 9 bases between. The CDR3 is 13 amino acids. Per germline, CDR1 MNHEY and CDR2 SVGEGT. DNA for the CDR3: TGTGCCAGCAGTATGACGGGGTACAATGAGCAGTTCTTC. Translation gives CASSMTGYNEQFF.

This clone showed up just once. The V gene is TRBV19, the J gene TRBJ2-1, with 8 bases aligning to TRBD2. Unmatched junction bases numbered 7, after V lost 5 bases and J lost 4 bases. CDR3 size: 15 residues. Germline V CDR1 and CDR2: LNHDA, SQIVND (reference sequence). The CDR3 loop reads CASSGTSGFYNEQFF. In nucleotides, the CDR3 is TGTGCCAGTAGTGGAACTAGCGGATTTTACAATGAGCAGTTCTTC.

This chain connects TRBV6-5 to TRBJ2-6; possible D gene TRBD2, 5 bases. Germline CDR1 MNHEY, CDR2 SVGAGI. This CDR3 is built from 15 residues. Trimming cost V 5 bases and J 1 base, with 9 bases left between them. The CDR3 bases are TGTGCCAGCAGTCCCTCGGGGTCTGGGGCCAACGTCCTGACTTTC. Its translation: CASSPSGSGANVLTF.

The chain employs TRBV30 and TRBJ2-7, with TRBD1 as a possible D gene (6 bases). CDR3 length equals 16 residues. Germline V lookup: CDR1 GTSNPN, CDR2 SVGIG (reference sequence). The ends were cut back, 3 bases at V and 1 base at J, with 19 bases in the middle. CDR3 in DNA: TGTGCCTGGAGATCCCAACAGGGCTCCTTGTCCTACGAGCAGTACTTC. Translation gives CAWRSQQGSLSYEQYF.

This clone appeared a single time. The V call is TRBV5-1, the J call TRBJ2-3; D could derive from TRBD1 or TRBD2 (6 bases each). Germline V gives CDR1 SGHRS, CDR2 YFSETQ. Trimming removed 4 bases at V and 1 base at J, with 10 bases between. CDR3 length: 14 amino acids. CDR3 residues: CASSLRGGTDTQYF. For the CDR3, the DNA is TGCGCCAGCAGCCTTAGGGGGGGCACAGATACGCAGTATTTT.

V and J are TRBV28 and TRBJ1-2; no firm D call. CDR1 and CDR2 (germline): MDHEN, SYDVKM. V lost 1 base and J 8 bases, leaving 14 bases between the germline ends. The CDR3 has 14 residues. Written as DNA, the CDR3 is TGTGCCAGCAGTTTATTGCGGCCCCGAGGGGGCTACACCTTC. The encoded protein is CASSLLRPRGGYTF.